The sequence of this T cell receptor (beta chain) was determined in a study of read filtering for tumor transcriptome and immune sequencing. Whole-study context: IR-seq gave about 4 to 10.27 million TCR reads per sample; RNA-seq gave about 75 to 1,300.

There are many counts of this clonotype. Its antigen is still unknown. From about 400 ng of RNA, a library with molecular barcoded alpha/delta and beta/gamma adaptors was made. TCRdb recomputed calls from the reads with MiXCR, one row per CDR3 protein. The sample records 25,000 to 35,000 distinct CDR3 sequences, around 18% being singletons. This CDR3 is built from 15 residues. V was shortened by 0 bases and J by 6 bases, with 12 bases between the two germline ends. Germline V gene data show CDR1 as DFQATT and CDR2 as SNEGSKA (reference sequence). The study, taken as a whole, reports: RNA-seq captured clonotypes less deeply and reliably than IR-seq. Roughly 79% of IR-seq clonotypes had one read, totaling approximately 4% of reads; RNA-seq: 74.6% and 44.6%.

Bone marrow was sampled from every patient at the time of active disease. This TCR came from a donor at least 40 years old with multiple myeloma. The sequenced sample was a population of CD138-negative cells sorted from bone marrow. The chain links TRBV20-1 to TRBJ1-6, with D maybe TRBD1 (6 bases). CDR3 sequence reads: CSAREPGVGNSPLHF. CDR3 bases: TGCAGTGCTAGAGAGCCAGGGGTCGGTAATTCACCCCTCCACTTT.